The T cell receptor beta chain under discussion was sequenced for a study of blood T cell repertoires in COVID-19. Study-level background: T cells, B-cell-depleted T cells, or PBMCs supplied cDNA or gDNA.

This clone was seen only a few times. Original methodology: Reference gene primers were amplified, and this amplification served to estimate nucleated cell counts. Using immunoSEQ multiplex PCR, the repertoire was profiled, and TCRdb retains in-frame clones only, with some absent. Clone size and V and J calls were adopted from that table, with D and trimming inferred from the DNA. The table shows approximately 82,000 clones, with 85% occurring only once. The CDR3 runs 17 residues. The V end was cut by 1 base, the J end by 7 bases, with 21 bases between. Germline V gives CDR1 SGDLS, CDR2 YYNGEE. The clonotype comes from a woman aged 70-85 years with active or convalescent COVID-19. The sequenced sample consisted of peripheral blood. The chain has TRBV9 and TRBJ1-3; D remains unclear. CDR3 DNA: TGTGCCAGCAGCGTATCCGTAGTTCCAACCCTCTGGAACACCATATATTTT. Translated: CASSVSVVPTLWNTIYF.